This TCR beta chain was profiled in a study of Graves' ophthalmopathy and Graves' hyperthyroidism. Study-wide findings and caveats: The model's prediction of ophthalmopathy progression had about 70% sensitivity and around 72% specificity.

Investigators amplified TCR beta CDR3 regions from RNA transcripts. HTBI primers primed a first-round RT-PCR, and a second-round multiplex PCR followed. MiXCR, run by TCRdb on the multiplex PCR reads, gives a single entry per CDR3 protein. The table shows over 650,000 distinct CDR3 sequences, with approximately 39% occurring only once. The CDR3 is 13 residues long. Germline CDR1 reads DFQATT; CDR2 reads SNEGSKA (reference sequence). V lost 1 base to trimming and J lost 10 bases, with 16 bases between them. In this sample, this clonotype turned up a few times. Its matching antigen is unknown. Sequencing used peripheral blood. The source is an adult man with Graves' ophthalmopathy. V gene TRBV20-1 combines with J gene TRBJ1-1; tentatively, D is TRBD1 (5 bases). CDR3 protein: CSARVSLGRVAFF. In DNA form, the CDR3 reads TGCAGTGCTAGAGTTTCGTTGGGCAGGGTAGCTTTCTTT.